This TCR beta chain was identified during a study of tumor and adjacent non-tumor tissue in lung cancer. As for the study in general: Aged about 31 to 76 years, patients included 10 men and about 5 women with stage I to III disease.

CDR1 is DFQATT and CDR2 is SNEGSKA in the germline V gene (reference sequence). The CDR3 contains 16 residues. This sample's RNA came from whole unsorted tissue. Chemotherapy-naive patients with new lung cancer underwent thoracic surgery in China, August–November 2014. The library came from three nested PCR rounds adapted from ARM-PCR protocols. TCRdb independently ran MiXCR on the multiplex PCR reads; one entry per CDR3 protein. The sample lists 200,000 to 250,000 distinct CDR3 sequences; 70% to 75% were seen once. Of note for this clonotype: Its antigen is unidentified. The junction differs from germline at one of its ends, possibly a read error.

Study-level results: Significantly higher TCR diversity was found in tumor than normal lung. In normal lung, the top 100 clones were significantly more dominant than in tumor.

Sequencing used lung tumor tissue. The receptor was isolated from a man in his fifties or sixties with non-small cell lung cancer. The rearrangement uses TRBV20-1 and TRBJ2-7; TRBD2 aligns across 7 bases. Here the CDR3 reads CSARWLADTLSYKQYF. Written as DNA, the CDR3 is TGCAGTGCTAGGTGGCTAGCGGACACCCTCTCCTACAAGCAGTACTTC.